The rows below give T cell receptor beta chains drawn from one sample of a study of radiation and T cells in renal cell carcinoma. Only in-frame clones appear in the TCRdb table, and some are missing; sequencing was by immunoSEQ multiplex PCR. The table lists almost 50,000 clones, 75% to 85% of them singletons. This material consisted of blood, taken from a patient whose treatment included radiotherapy and nephrectomy. The receptors were gathered from a woman in her 70s with renal cell carcinoma. CDR3s include the opening cysteine and the closing phenylalanine or tryptophan. The D gene is left open where the match is weak. A clone size is listed for some rows: how often the clone was seen (once, few, many), or a class if it is expanded.

V gene,D gene,clone size,CDR3 length,J gene,CDR3 DNA,CDR3 protein
TRBV19,-,few,14,TRBJ2-5,TGTGCCAGTAGTATTGCCGGGGTCCAAGAGACCCAGTACTTC,CASSIAGVQETQYF
TRBV5-1,TRBD2,-,14,TRBJ2-3,TGCGCCAGCAGCTTGAACGGGGGGGCAGATACGCAGTATTTT,CASSLNGGADTQYF
TRBV6-6,-,-,16,TRBJ2-6,TGTGCCAGCAGTTACTCGAGCAGGGTTGGGGCCAACGTCCTGACTTTC,CASSYSSRVGANVLTF
TRBV5-1,TRBD2,-,17,TRBJ2-6,TGCGCCAGCAACCAGCGGGAGGTCTCTCTTGGGGCCAACGTCCTGACTTTC,CASNQREVSLGANVLTF
TRBV5-1,-,-,15,TRBJ1-4,TGCGCCAGCAGCTTGGACAGGGTGCGCGGCGAAAAACTGTTTTTT,CASSLDRVRGEKLFF
TRBV6-5,-,-,15,TRBJ2-1,TGTGCCAGCAGTAACCCGGGACTCAGATACAATGAGCAGTTCTTC,CASSNPGLRYNEQFF
TRBV5-8,TRBD2,once,19,TRBJ2-5,TGTGCCAGCAGCCCCCGCACGACTAGCGGGATTGGGATTGGGGAGACCCAGTACTTC,CASSPRTTSGIGIGETQYF
TRBV19,-,-,15,TRBJ1-6,TGTGCCAGTGGATCAGACCGACTGGGGTATTCACCCCTCCACTTT,CASGSDRLGYSPLHF
TRBV6-5,-,once,13,TRBJ1-3,TGTGCCACCTCAACCGCGGGGGGAAACACCATATATTTT,CATSTAGGNTIYF
TRBV12-1,-,-,18,TRBJ1-2,TGTGCCAGCAGCTCCCCCACAACCGGGACTCGCGCGGGAGGGGGCTACACCTTC,CASSSPTTGTRAGGGYTF
TRBV2,TRBD2,few,13,TRBJ2-2,TGTGCCAGCAGTGGGACTAGCGTCGGGGAGCTGTTTTTT,CASSGTSVGELFF
TRBV27,-,-,14,TRBJ2-7,TGTGCCAGCAGTCCATACGGAGGTGCCTACGAGCAGTACTTC,CASSPYGGAYEQYF
TRBV2,-,-,16,TRBJ2-1,TGTGCCAGCAGTTTTACCCTCACAGGGCTGCTAAATGAGCAGTTCTTC,CASSFTLTGLLNEQFF
TRBV7-9,TRBD1,-,14,TRBJ1-5,TGTGCCAGCAGCTCAGGACAGGACAATCAGCCCCAGCATTTT,CASSSGQDNQPQHF